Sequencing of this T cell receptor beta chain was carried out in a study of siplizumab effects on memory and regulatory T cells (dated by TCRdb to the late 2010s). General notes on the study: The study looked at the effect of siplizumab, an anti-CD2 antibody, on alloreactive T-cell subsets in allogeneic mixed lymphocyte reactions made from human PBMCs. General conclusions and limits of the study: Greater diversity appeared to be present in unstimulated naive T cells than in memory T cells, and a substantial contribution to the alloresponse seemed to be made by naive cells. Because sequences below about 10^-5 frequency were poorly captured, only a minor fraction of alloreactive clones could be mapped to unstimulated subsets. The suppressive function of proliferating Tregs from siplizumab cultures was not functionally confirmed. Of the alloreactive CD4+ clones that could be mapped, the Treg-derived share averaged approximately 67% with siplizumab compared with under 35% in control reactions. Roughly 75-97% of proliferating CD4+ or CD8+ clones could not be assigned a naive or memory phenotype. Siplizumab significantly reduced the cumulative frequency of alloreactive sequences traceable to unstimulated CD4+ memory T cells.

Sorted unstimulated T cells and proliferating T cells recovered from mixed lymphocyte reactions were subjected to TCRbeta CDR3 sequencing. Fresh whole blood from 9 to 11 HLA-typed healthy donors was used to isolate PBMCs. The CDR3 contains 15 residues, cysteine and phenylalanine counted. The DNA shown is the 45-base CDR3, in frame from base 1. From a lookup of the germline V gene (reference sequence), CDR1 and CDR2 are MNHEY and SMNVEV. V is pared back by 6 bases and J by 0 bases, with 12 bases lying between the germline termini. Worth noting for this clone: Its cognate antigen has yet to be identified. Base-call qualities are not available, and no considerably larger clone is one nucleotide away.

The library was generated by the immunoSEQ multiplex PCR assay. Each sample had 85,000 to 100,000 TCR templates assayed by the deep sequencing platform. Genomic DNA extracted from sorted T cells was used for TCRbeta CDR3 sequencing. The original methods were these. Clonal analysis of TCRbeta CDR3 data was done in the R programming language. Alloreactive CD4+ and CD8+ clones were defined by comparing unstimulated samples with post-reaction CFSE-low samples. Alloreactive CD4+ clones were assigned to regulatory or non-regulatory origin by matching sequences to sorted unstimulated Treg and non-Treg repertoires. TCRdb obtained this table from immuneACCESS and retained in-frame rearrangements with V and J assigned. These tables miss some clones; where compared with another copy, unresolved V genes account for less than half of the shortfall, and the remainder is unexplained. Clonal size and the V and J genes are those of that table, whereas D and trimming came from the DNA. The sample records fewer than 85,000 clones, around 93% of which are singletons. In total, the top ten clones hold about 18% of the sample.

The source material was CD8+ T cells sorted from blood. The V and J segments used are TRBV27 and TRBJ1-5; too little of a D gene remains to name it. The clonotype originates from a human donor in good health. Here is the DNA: TGTGCCAGCAGCAACAGCTTCCTTAGCAATCAGCCCCAGCATTTT. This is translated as CASSNSFLSNQPQHF.